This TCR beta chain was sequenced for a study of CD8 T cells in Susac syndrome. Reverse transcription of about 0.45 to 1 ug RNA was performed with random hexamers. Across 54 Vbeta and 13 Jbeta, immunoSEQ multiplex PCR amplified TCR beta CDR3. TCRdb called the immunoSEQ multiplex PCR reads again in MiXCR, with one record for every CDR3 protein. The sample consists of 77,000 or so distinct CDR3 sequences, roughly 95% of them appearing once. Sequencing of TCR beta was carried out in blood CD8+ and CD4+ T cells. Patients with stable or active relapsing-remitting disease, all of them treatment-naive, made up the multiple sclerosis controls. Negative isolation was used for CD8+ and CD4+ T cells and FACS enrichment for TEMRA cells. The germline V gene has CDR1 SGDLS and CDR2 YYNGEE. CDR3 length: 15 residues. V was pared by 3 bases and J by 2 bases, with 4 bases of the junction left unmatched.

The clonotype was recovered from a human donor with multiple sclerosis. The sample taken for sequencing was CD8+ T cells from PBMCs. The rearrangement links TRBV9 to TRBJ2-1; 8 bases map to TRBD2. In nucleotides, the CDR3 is TGTGCCAGCAGCGCCTTAGCGGGAACCTACAATGAGCAGTTCTTC. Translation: CASSALAGTYNEQFF.